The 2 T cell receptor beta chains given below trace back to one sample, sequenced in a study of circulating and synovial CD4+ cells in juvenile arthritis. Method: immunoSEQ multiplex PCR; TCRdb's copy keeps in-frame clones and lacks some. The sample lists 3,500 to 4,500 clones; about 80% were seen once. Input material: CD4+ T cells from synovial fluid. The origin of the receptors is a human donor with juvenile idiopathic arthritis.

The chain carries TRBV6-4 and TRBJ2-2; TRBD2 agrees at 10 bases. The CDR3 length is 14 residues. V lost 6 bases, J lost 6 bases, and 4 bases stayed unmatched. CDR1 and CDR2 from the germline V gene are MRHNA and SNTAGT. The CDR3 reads CASSLAGDAGELFF. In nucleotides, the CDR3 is TGTGCCAGCAGCCTAGCGGGGGACGCCGGGGAGCTGTTTTTT.

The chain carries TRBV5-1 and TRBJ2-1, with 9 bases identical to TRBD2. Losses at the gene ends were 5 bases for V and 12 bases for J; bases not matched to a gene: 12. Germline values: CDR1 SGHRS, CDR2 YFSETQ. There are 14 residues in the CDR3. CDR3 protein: CASRETSGPRGQFF. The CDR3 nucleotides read TGCGCCAGCAGGGAGACTAGCGGCCCTCGGGGGCAGTTCTTC.